These T cell receptor beta chains were read from a single sample in a study of Ad26.COV2.S vaccination and SARS-CoV-2 variants. Profiling relied on immunoSEQ multiplex PCR, and the TCRdb table lists in-frame clones only, not all of them. The sample lists a few hundred thousand clones; about nine tenths were seen once. This material consisted of peripheral blood, taken in a trial of Ad26.COV2.S vaccine versus placebo. The receptor set was obtained from a person aged 18-60 years who received the Ad26.COV2.S COVID-19 vaccine or a placebo. The CDR3 runs from the conserved cysteine through the conserved F or W. D genes are given only for firm matches. Size values are once, few and many counts, or a class for expanded clones, and some rows have none.

V: TRBV18; J: TRBJ2-7; D: TRBD1; size: many; DNA: TGTGCCAGCTCACCACAAGGACAGGGGGCCTACGAGCAGTACTTC; CDR3: CASSPQGQGAYEQYF
V: TRBV2; J: TRBJ2-5; D: TRBD1; size: once; DNA: TGTGCCAGCAGCCTGGACAGGTCGGAGACCCAGTACTTC; CDR3: CASSLDRSETQYF
V: TRBV7-8; J: TRBJ2-2; D: .; size: .; DNA: TGTGCCAGCAGCTTAGGGACCAAGATTAACACCGGGGAGCTGTTTTTT; CDR3: CASSLGTKINTGELFF
V: TRBV4-2; J: TRBJ2-5; D: TRBD2; size: .; DNA: TGTGCCAGCAGCCAGAGGGGACTATACCAAGAGACCCAGTACTTC; CDR3: CASSQRGLYQETQYF
V: TRBV28; J: TRBJ1-5; D: .; size: once; DNA: TGTGCCAGCAGTTTACAGGGGTCCGATCAGCCCCAGCATTTT; CDR3: CASSLQGSDQPQHF
V: TRBV7-7; J: TRBJ2-2; D: .; size: .; DNA: TGTGCTAGCAGCTTAGAAGTTAGCGAGAACACCGGGGAGCTGTTTTTT; CDR3: CASSLEVSENTGELFF
V: TRBV27; J: TRBJ2-7; D: .; size: .; DNA: TGTGCCAGCAGTTTACAGGGGTTCGCTCTGAGGCCGACCTACGAGCAGTACTTC; CDR3: CASSLQGFALRPTYEQYF
V: TRBV7-9; J: TRBJ2-1; D: .; size: .; DNA: TGTGCCAGCAGCTTAGCGGGGGGAGACAATGAGCAGTTCTTC; CDR3: CASSLAGGDNEQFF
V: TRBV27; J: TRBJ1-2; D: .; size: .; DNA: TGTGCCAGCAGTTTTCGCCGAGGTGGTCTGGGCTACACCTTC; CDR3: CASSFRRGGLGYTF
V: TRBV2; J: TRBJ1-6; D: TRBD1; size: .; DNA: TGTGCCAGCAAGACAGGGGCCTATAATTCACCCCTCCACTTT; CDR3: CASKTGAYNSPLHF
V: TRBV29-1; J: TRBJ2-2; D: .; size: .; DNA: TGCAGCGTTGATAAGAACACCGGGGAGCTGTTTTTT; CDR3: CSVDKNTGELFF
V: TRBV7-6; J: TRBJ2-3; D: TRBD1; size: .; DNA: TGTGCCAGCAGCTTATATTTAGGGGGCGACGCAGATACGCAGTATTTT; CDR3: CASSLYLGGDADTQYF
V: TRBV19; J: TRBJ2-7; D: TRBD2; size: .; DNA: TGTGCCAGTTCGACTAGCGGGGGGCCGGGATCCTACGAGCAGTACTTC; CDR3: CASSTSGGPGSYEQYF
V: TRBV4-1; J: TRBJ1-1; D: .; size: .; DNA: TGCGCCAGCAGCCAAGAGATTAACACTGAAGCTTTCTTT; CDR3: CASSQEINTEAFF
V: TRBV30; J: TRBJ1-1; D: .; size: .; DNA: TGTGCCTGGAGATTTGGGCCTGGCACTGAAGCTTTCTTT; CDR3: CAWRFGPGTEAFF
V: TRBV4-1; J: TRBJ2-2; D: .; size: .; DNA: TGCGCCAGCAGCCAAGATCAAGCGAACACCGGGGAGCTGTTTTTT; CDR3: CASSQDQANTGELFF
V: TRBV7-2; J: TRBJ2-1; D: .; size: .; DNA: TGTGCCAGCAGCTTAGAAGGGACCTCCTACAATGAGCAGTTCTTC; CDR3: CASSLEGTSYNEQFF
V: TRBV7-8; J: TRBJ2-2; D: .; size: .; DNA: TGTGCCAGCAGCTTCCGGGACGGCTCGAACACCGGGGAGCTGTTTTTT; CDR3: CASSFRDGSNTGELFF
V: TRBV7-9; J: TRBJ2-5; D: TRBD2; size: .; DNA: TGTGCCAGCAGCTTAGGCGGGGGGGTCGAGACCCAGTACTTC; CDR3: CASSLGGGVETQYF
V: TRBV7-9; J: TRBJ2-3; D: .; size: .; DNA: TGTGCCAGCATCCCCCGGGGTAGTGCAGATACGCAGTATTTT; CDR3: CASIPRGSADTQYF
V: TRBV5-1; J: TRBJ2-2; D: .; size: .; DNA: TGCGCCAGCAGCTTGGTTGGGAACACCGGGGAGCTGTTTTTT; CDR3: CASSLVGNTGELFF
V: TRBV4-2; J: TRBJ2-3; D: TRBD2; size: .; DNA: TGTGCCAGCAGCCTACCGTATAGCGGGGGGGACACAGATACGCAGTATTTT; CDR3: CASSLPYSGGDTDTQYF